This T cell receptor (beta chain) was observed in a study of naive and memory T cell subsets. Whole-study results and caveats: Especially in CD8 cells, naive repertoires contained a few larger clonotypes, possibly CD45RA-re-expressing memory cells. Gini index rose across naive, CM, EM and EMRA in CD4 and CD8. Over 95% of naive TCR sequences appeared only once, unlike memory subsets.

Two oligonucleotides, mixed equimolar, formed the beta constant-region primer covering TRBC1 and TRBC2. Ligated cDNA was amplified by four rounds of PCR with nested alpha and beta constant-region primers and SP2. A 12-nucleotide UMI and the SP2 primer were added to the cDNA 3' end by oligonucleotide ligation. TCRdb re-analysed the UMI-ligation and nested PCR reads in MiXCR, keeping a single row per CDR3 protein. Of 99,000 or so distinct CDR3 sequences listed, 14% are singletons. Separate alpha and beta amplification began at the second PCR step. This clonotype has at least ten counts. Its cognate antigen is unknown. The sample consisted of naive CD8+ T cells from blood. The sequence was obtained from a human donor in good health.

DNA of the CDR3: TGTGCCAGCAGCCACGGGCGGGACCGCGTGGATACGCAGTATTTT. Residues: CASSHGRDRVDTQYF. This chain connects TRBV5-4 to TRBJ2-3; maybe TRBD2 (6 bases). The CDR3 extends over 15 amino acids. V dropped 4 bases and J dropped 6 bases, with 18 bases sitting between them. Germline values: CDR1 SGHNT, CDR2 YYREEE (reference sequence).